This TCR beta chain was identified during a study of yellow fever vaccine responses in identical twins. Study results and limitations: Twins' vaccine T cell responses reportedly seemed partly convergent and partly personalized.

In the case of this clonotype: The antigen is not known.

Trimming took off 2 bases at V and 2 bases at J, with 10 bases between the two ends. CDR1 and CDR2 from the germline V gene are SGHRS and YFSETQ. This CDR3 contains 14 residues. MiXCR, applied by TCRdb to the RT-PCR reads, yields one record per CDR3 protein. This sample has fewer than 4,500 distinct CDR3 sequences, with over 70% found just once. This material consisted of T cells from blood (PBMCs), unsorted or a sorted subset (not recorded which), taken before or after yellow fever vaccination (not recorded which). V gene TRBV5-1 combines with J gene TRBJ1-2; D not resolved. The TCR comes from a woman in her late teens or twenties who received the yellow fever vaccine. This CDR3 reads CASSFQTENYGYTF. The CDR3 DNA reads TGCGCCAGCAGCTTTCAGACGGAAAACTATGGCTACACCTTC.